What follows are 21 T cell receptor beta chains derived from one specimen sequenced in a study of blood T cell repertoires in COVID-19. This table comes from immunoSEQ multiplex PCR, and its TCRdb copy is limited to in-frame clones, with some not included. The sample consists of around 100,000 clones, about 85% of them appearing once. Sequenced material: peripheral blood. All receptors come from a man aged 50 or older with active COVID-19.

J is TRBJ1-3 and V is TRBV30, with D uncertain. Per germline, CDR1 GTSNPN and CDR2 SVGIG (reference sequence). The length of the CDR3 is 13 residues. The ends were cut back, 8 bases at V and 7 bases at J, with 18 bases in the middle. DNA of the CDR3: TGTGCCGGCGGCACGGGTAACGAGAACACCATATATTTT. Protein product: CAGGTGNENTIYF. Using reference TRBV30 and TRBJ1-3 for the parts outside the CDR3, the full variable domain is SQTIHQWPATLVQPVGSPLSLECTVEGTSNPNLYWYRQAAGRGLQLLFYSVGIGQISSEVPQNLSASRPQDRQFILSSKKLLLSDSGFYLCAGGTGNENTIYFGEGSWLTVV.

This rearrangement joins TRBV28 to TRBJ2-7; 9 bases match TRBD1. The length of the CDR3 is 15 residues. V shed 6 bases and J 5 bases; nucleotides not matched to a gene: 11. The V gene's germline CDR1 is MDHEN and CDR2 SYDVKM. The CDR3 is CASSVPGQGPHEQYF. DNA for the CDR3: TGTGCCAGCAGCGTCCCGGGACAGGGCCCCCACGAGCAGTACTTC.

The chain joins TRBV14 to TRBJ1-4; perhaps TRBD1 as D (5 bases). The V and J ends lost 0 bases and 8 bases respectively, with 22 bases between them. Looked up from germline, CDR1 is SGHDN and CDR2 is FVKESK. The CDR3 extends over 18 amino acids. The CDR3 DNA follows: TGTGCCAGCAGCCAAGATTATTCCCGGGGGAGCACGGCAGAAAAACTGTTTTTT. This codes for CASSQDYSRGSTAEKLFF.

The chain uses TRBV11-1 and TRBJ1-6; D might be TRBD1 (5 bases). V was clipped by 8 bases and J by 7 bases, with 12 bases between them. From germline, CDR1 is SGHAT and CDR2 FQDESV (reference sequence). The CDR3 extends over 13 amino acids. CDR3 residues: CASGTYRNSPLHF. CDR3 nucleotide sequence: TGTGCCAGCGGGACTTATCGAAATTCACCCCTCCACTTT.

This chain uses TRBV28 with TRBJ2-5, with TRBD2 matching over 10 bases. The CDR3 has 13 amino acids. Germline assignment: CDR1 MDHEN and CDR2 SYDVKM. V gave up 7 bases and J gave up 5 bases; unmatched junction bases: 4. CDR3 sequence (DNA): TGTGCCAGCACTAGCGGGGGAGGGGAGACCCAGTACTTC. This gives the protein CASTSGGGETQYF.

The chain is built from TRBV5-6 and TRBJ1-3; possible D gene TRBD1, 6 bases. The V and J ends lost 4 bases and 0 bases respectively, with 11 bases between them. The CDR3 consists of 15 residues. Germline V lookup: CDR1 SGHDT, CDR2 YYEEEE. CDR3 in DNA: TGTGCCAGCAGCAGGGGGTCCCGCTCTGGAAACACCATATATTTT. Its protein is CASSRGSRSGNTIYF.

The CDR3 region is CASSPRVFTPRDSSYNEQFF. The CDR3 DNA reads TGTGCCAGCTCACCACGGGTTTTCACTCCCCGGGACAGCTCCTACAATGAGCAGTTCTTC. This sequence joins TRBV18 and TRBJ2-1; 7 bases align to TRBD1. V lost 1 base and J lost 0; bases outside the gene matches: 15. The CDR3 spans 20 residues. Germline V lookup: CDR1 KGHSH, CDR2 LQKENI.

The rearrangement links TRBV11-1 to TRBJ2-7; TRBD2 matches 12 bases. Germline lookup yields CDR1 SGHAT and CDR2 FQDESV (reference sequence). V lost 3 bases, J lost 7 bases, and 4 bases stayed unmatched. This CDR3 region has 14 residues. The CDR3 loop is CASSFGLAGGEQYF. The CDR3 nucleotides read TGTGCCAGCAGCTTCGGTCTAGCGGGGGGGGAGCAGTACTTC. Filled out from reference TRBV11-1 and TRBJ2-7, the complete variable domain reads EAEVAQSPRYKITEKSQAVAFWCDPISGHATLYWYRQILGQGPELLVQFQDESVVDDSQLPKDRFSAERLKGVDSTLKIQPAELGDSAMYLCASSFGLAGGEQYFGPGTRLTVT.

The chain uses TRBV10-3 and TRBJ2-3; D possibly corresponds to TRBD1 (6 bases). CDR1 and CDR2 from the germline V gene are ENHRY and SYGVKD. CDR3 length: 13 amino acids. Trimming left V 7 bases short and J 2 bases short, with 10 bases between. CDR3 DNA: TGTGCCATCAAAGGACAGTTCACAGATACGCAGTATTTT. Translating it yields CAIKGQFTDTQYF.

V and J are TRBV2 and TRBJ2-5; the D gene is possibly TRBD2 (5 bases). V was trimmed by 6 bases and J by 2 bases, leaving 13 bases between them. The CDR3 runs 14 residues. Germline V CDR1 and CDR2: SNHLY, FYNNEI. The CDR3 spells CASRASRVQETQYF. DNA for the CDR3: TGTGCCAGCAGAGCCTCGCGGGTACAAGAGACCCAGTACTTC.

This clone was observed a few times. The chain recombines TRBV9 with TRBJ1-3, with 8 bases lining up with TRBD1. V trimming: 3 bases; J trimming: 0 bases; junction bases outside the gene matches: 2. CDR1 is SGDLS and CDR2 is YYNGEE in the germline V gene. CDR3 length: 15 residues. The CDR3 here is CASSGQGYSGNTIYF. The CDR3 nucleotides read TGTGCCAGCAGCGGACAGGGGTACTCTGGAAACACCATATATTTT.

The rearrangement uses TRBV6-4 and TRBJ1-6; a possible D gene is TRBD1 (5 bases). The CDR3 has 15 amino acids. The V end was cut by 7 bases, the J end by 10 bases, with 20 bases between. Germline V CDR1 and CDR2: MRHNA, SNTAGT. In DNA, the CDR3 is TGTGCCAGCACCACCGGCGTAGGGGATAGGTCACCCCTCCACTTT. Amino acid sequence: CASTTGVGDRSPLHF.

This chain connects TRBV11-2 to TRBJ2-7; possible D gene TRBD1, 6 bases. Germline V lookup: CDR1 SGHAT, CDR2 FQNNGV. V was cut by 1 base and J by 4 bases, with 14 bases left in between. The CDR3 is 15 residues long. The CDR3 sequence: CASSLVSGTLYEQYF. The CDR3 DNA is TGTGCCAGCAGCTTAGTATCGGGGACACTTTACGAGCAGTACTTC.

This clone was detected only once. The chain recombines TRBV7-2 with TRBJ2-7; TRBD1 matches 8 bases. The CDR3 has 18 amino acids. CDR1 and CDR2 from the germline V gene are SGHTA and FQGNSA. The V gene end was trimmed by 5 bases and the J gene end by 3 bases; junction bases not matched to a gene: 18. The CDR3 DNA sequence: TGTGCCAGCAGCCCAGACCCCGGACAGGGATTACCCTACTACGAGCAGTACTTC. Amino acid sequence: CASSPDPGQGLPYYEQYF.

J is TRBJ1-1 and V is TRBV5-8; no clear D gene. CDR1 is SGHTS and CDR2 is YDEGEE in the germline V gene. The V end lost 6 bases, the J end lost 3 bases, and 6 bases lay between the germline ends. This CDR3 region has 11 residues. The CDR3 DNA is TGTGCCAGCAAACGGGACACTGAAGCTTTCTTT. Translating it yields CASKRDTEAFF.

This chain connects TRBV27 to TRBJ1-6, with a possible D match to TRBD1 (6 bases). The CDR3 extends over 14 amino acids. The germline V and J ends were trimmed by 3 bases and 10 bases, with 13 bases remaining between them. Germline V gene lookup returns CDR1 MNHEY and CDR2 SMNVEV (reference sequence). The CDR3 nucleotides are TGTGCCAGCAGTTTGGGGGCGCAAGGGTCACCCCTCCACTTT. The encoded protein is CASSLGAQGSPLHF.

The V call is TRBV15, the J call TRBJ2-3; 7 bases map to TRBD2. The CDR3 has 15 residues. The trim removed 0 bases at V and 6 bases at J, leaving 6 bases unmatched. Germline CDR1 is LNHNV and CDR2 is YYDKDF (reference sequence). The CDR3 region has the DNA TGTGCCACCAGCAGAGAGTTGATTAGCGGGGATACGCAGTATTTT. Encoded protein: CATSRELISGDTQYF.

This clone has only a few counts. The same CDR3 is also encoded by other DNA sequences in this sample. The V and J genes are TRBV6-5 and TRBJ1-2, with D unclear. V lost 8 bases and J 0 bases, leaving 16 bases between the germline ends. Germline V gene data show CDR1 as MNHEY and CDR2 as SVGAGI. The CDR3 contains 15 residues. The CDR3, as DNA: TGTGCCAGCTTACCATCTGGCCAAGCTAACTATGGCTACACCTTC. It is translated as CASLPSGQANYGYTF.

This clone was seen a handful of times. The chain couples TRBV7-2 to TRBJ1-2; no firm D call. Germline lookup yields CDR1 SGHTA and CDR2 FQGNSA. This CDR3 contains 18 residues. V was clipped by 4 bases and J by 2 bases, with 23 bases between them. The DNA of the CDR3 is TGTGCCAGCAGCTCCGGAGAACCCACCTCCGTCCCCAACTATGGCTACACCTTC. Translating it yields CASSSGEPTSVPNYGYTF.

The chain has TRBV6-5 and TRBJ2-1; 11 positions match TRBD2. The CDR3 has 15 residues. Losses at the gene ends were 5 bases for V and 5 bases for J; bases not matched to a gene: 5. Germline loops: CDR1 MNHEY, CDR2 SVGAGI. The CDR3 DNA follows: TGTGCCAGCAGTCCGACTAGCGGGGTAAACAATGAGCAGTTCTTC. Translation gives CASSPTSGVNNEQFF.

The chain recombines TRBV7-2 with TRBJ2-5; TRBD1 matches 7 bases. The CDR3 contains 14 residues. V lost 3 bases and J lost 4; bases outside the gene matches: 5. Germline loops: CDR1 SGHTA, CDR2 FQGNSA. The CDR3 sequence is CASSFNRGGETQYF. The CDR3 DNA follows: TGTGCCAGCAGCTTCAACAGGGGCGGAGAGACCCAGTACTTC.